Listed below are T cell receptor beta chains from one sample, sequenced in a study of T-cell reconstitution after alpha-beta-depleted transplantation in children. Using its own MiXCR run on the PCR reads, TCRdb lists one record per CDR3 protein. This repertoire shows 550,000 to 800,000 distinct CDR3 sequences, under 15% found once; its top ten account for approximately 0.8%. The sequences come from PBMCs, collected before TCRalphabeta/CD19-depleted stem cell transplant. Receptors originate from a girl aged 2 to 10 with congenital amegakaryocytic thrombocytopenia, due to receive a stem cell transplant. Each CDR3 is given with its conserved first and last residue.

V: TRBV29-1
J: TRBJ1-4
CDR3: CSASLFGREKLFF

V: TRBV10-3
J: TRBJ2-5
CDR3: CAISERALKETQYF

V: TRBV5-1
J: TRBJ2-7
CDR3: CASSLIVGYEQYF

V: TRBV10-3
J: TRBJ2-1
CDR3: CAISGKAGTNNEQFF

V: TRBV12-5
J: TRBJ2-7
CDR3: CASGLVGSIPYEQYF

V: TRBV30
J: TRBJ1-2
CDR3: CAWSDPNYGYTF

V: TRBV20-1
J: TRBJ2-3
CDR3: CSASGRTGDEPDTQYF

V: TRBV7-8
J: TRBJ2-5
CDR3: CASSHGSQETQYF

V: TRBV4-3
J: TRBJ1-5
CDR3: CASSQAKLRDRGRGLSLGQPQHF

V: TRBV29-1
J: TRBJ2-6
CDR3: CSAEESQTSGANVLTF

V: TRBV3-1
J: TRBJ2-7
CDR3: CASSQGSGVSAFDPYEQYF

V: TRBV11-1
J: TRBJ2-7
CDR3: CASSLAQRPAGKGLGRSYEQYF

V: TRBV12-3/TRBV12-4
J: TRBJ2-7
CDR3: CASSRRQGPSYEQYF

V: TRBV20-1
J: TRBJ2-1
CDR3: CSPRDSRTDNEQFF

V: TRBV20-1
J: TRBJ2-1
CDR3: CSAVRWSSYNEQFF

V: TRBV29-1
J: TRBJ2-3
CDR3: CSVEDRRGRSGLAGPDTQYF

V: TRBV29-1
J: TRBJ1-2
CDR3: CSVGKISNYGYTF

V: TRBV18
J: TRBJ2-4
CDR3: CASSPERVSNIQYF

V: TRBV28
J: TRBJ2-3
CDR3: CASSFCVERGPAISTDTQYF

V: TRBV7-2
J: TRBJ2-7
CDR3: CASTGAPGAQEQYF

V: TRBV20-1
J: TRBJ2-1
CDR3: CSARGTGGFVEQFF

V: TRBV5-1
J: TRBJ2-1
CDR3: CASSQPGLVIEQFF

V: TRBV30
J: TRBJ1-5
CDR3: CASADHSNQPQHF

V: TRBV6-1
J: TRBJ2-3
CDR3: CASNDRGSTDTQYF

V: TRBV20-1
J: TRBJ2-7
CDR3: CSARWEYEQYF

V: TRBV20-1
J: TRBJ2-3
CDR3: CSALSGKTDTQYF

V: TRBV20-1
J: TRBJ2-2
CDR3: CSARPSGERNPGELFF

V: TRBV28
J: TRBJ1-3
CDR3: CASSSGSPSGNTIYF

V: TRBV27
J: TRBJ2-3
CDR3: CASKRSGFGGDTQYF

V: TRBV20-1
J: TRBJ2-7
CDR3: CSATSGTELYEQYF

V: TRBV6-1
J: TRBJ2-3
CDR3: CASSETIETYNTDTQYF

V: TRBV6-5
J: TRBJ2-7
CDR3: CASSYSATLEQYF

V: TRBV20-1
J: TRBJ2-7
CDR3: CSARGPGQGAYEQYF

V: TRBV7-3
J: TRBJ2-6
CDR3: CASSLRPGQGFSGANVLTF

V: TRBV15
J: TRBJ1-5
CDR3: CATSRGTGSNQPQHF

V: TRBV5-1
J: TRBJ2-5
CDR3: CASSVGVYIETQYF

V: TRBV10-3
J: TRBJ2-7
CDR3: CAISVRLADFGEQYF

V: TRBV27
J: TRBJ2-1
CDR3: CATRTSGSWAYNEQFF

V: TRBV6-1
J: TRBJ2-7
CDR3: CASGGGTETYEQYF

V: TRBV4-1
J: TRBJ2-7
CDR3: CASSQGGYRDRSYEQYF

V: TRBV20-1
J: TRBJ2-5
CDR3: CSAREFSRAQETQYF

V: TRBV5-5
J: TRBJ2-7
CDR3: CASSLFSGAGEQYF

V: TRBV20-1
J: TRBJ1-2
CDR3: CSASHGRLPYGYTF

V: TRBV18
J: TRBJ2-3
CDR3: CASSPRDSGDTQYF

V: TRBV7-2
J: TRBJ2-1
CDR3: CASSPMVPNYNEQFF

V: TRBV4-1
J: TRBJ1-4
CDR3: CASSHPSLEKLFF

V: TRBV12-3/TRBV12-4
J: TRBJ2-7
CDR3: CASSFEGTSGIYEQYF

V: TRBV4-2
J: TRBJ2-1
CDR3: CASSQEEAGGANEQFF

V: TRBV5-1
J: TRBJ2-3
CDR3: CASSRTSGFSTDTQYF

V: TRBV20-1
J: TRBJ2-5
CDR3: CSASGLNQETQYF

V: TRBV5-1
J: TRBJ2-1
CDR3: CASSLNLTNHEQFF

V: TRBV29-1
J: TRBJ2-1
CDR3: CSVDQSSYNEQFF

V: TRBV20-1
J: TRBJ1-2
CDR3: CSARDYKRAGGYTF

V: TRBV7-9
J: TRBJ2-1
CDR3: CASRTRGSGGYNEQFF

V: TRBV28
J: TRBJ1-2
CDR3: CASNVGGVGYTF

V: TRBV7-2
J: TRBJ2-1
CDR3: CASSLGGSIGEQLF

V: TRBV7-9
J: TRBJ1-1
CDR3: CASSAGQGAFGTEAFF

V: TRBV15
J: TRBJ2-5
CDR3: CATSRDRGTQYF

V: TRBV5-1
J: TRBJ2-7
CDR3: CASSLGDIWDRTYEQYF